This T cell receptor beta chain came from a study of blood T cell repertoires in COVID-19 (dated by TCRdb to about 2020). Notes on the research overall: Samples covering the acute and convalescent phases of COVID-19 were provided by collaborators in the United States, Italy and Spain. Subjects who had been exposed to COVID-19, were actively infected with it, or had recovered from it provided the deeply sampled blood TCRbeta repertoires that made up the dataset. Samples were obtained from the ongoing ImmuneRACE study (first 160 participants) and from 950 to 1,500 subjects provided by 6 global collaborators. The repertoires were released in a freely available public database meant as a resource for research on the immune response to SARS-CoV-2. The prospective study material was composed of cDNA or gDNA derived from T cells, B-cell-depleted T cells, or PBMCs. HLA class I and class II types, where available, came from metadata supplied by the sample provider rather than from assay-based typing. A de-identified subject ID, COVID-19 status, age in years and sex were almost always included in the sample metadata.

In Seattle, one collaborating source enrolled patients while the infection was active and tracked those patients longitudinally over the course of disease. Each collaborating institution followed its own protocols to collect whole blood in K2EDTA tubes. Collaborator samples were shipped for TCRbeta analysis as frozen whole blood, isolated PBMCs, or DNA extracted from either sample type. The CDR3 runs 13 residues from the cysteine to the phenylalanine. The entry retains the CDR3 DNA only, 39 bases that are in frame from base 1. The junction carries 18 bases between V and J, which are trimmed by 6 bases and 12 bases respectively. According to the germline V gene, CDR1 reads MNHEY and CDR2 reads SVGAGI. The immunoSEQ Assay, a bias-controlled multiplex PCR, was used to amplify TCRbeta CDR3 regions from genomic DNA. The authors' pipeline ran thus. Within the assay, amplification of reference gene primers was used to estimate how many nucleated cells each sample contained. To quantify the absolute abundance of each unique TCRbeta CDR3 rearrangement, sequence reads were collapsed and filtered. Productive Simpson clonality was computed per sample as the square root of Simpson's diversity index over productive rearrangements. In its TCRdb copy, this immuneACCESS table keeps in-frame sequences only and misses some clones. Where compared with another copy, unresolved V genes explain less than half of these, and the others have no known cause. The V and J calls and clone size come from that table; D and trimming were worked out from the DNA. The sample data list around 190,000 clones, and approximately 91% of these were observed just once. The ten largest clones take up about 18% of the sample.

Overall study results and their limits: The amount of clinical and demographic metadata varied by source and participant and was provided uncurated.

Concerning this clone itself: The antigen it recognizes is unknown. Nothing much larger sits one base from this clone, and base qualities are not available.

The receptor was derived from a man aged 45-65 years with COVID-19, enrolled during active disease. Sequenced material: peripheral blood. The V and J segments used are TRBV6-5 and TRBJ2-1, with no confidently assigned D gene. The DNA sequence follows: TGTGCCAGCAGGCAGGATTCAGGATTCGGGCAGTTCTTC. Translated, this gives CASRQDSGFGQFF.